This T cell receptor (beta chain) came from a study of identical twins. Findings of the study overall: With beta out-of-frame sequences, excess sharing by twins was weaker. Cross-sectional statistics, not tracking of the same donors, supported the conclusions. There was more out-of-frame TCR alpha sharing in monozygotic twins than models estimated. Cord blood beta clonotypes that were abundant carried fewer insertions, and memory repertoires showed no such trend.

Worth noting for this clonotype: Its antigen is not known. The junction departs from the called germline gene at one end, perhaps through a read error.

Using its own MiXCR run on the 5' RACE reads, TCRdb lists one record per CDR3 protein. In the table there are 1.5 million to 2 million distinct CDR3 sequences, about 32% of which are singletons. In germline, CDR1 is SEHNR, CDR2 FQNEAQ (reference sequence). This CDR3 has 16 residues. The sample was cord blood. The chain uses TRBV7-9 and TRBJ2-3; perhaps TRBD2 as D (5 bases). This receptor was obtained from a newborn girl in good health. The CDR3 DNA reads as TGTGCCAGCAGCCCCCCGTGGCGAGCTAGCACAGATACGCTGTATTTT. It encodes CASSPPWRASTDTLYF. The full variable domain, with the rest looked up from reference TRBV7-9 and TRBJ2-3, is DTGVSQNPRHKITKRGQNVTFRCDPISEHNRLYWYRQTLGQGPEFLTYFQNEAQLEKSRLLSDRFSAERPKGSFSTLEIQRTEQGDSAMYLCASSPPWRASTDTLYFGPGTRLTVL.